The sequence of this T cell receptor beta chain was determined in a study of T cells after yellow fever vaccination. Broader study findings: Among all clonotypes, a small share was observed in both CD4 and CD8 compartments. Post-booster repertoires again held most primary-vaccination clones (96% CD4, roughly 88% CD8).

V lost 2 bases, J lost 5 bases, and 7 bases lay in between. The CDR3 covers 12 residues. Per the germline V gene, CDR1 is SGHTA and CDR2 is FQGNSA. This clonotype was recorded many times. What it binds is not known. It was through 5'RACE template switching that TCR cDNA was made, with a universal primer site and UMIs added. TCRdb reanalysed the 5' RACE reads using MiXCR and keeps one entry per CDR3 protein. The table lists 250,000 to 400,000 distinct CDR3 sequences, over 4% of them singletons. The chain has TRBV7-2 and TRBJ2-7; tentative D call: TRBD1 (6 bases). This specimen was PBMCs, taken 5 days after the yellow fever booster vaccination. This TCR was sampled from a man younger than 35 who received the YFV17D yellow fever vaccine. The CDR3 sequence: CASSLQGNEQYF. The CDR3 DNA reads TGTGCCAGCAGCTTACAGGGGAACGAGCAGTACTTC.